The 26 T cell receptor beta chains listed next were all sequenced from one sample in a study of shared clonotypes between healthy human individuals. The method was immunoSEQ multiplex PCR; TCRdb's version includes in-frame clones alone and lacks a portion of them. The repertoire holds around 510,000 clones, with about 96% as singletons. Material for sequencing was naive CD4+ T cells sorted from blood. As for subset: CD45RA+ positively selected. These receptors all stem from a woman aged 25 to 45 in good health.

V gene TRBV7-9 combines with J gene TRBJ2-7; possibly TRBD1 for D (5 bases). CDR1 is SEHNR, CDR2 FQNEAQ, per germline (reference sequence). V lost 1 base to trimming and J lost 4 bases, with 26 bases between them. The CDR3 loop spans 19 amino acids. The CDR3: CASSLEGAMRNGIVYEQYF. CDR3 nucleotide sequence: TGTGCCAGCAGCTTAGAAGGGGCCATGCGAAACGGAATAGTATACGAGCAGTACTTC.

This chain links TRBV2 with TRBJ2-3; 7 nucleotides agree with TRBD2. Germline values: CDR1 SNHLY, CDR2 FYNNEI. The CDR3 spans 15 residues. The ends lost 8 bases at V and 6 bases at J; junction bases unmatched: 14. CDR3 sequence reads: CASSLGAGAGDTQYF. CDR3 in DNA: TGTGCCAGCTCACTTGGGGCCGGAGCGGGGGATACGCAGTATTTT.

The chain couples TRBV7-3 to TRBJ2-2; D is possibly TRBD1 or TRBD2 (5 bases each). The germline V gene has CDR1 SGHTA and CDR2 FQGTGA. Deletions cut 5 bases from V and 4 bases from J, with 8 bases between. The CDR3 has 13 residues. CDR3 protein: CASSRDPTGELFF. The CDR3 coding sequence is TGTGCCAGCAGCCGGGACCCCACCGGGGAGCTGTTTTTT.

The chain employs TRBV5-8 and TRBJ2-3; 7 nucleotides match TRBD2. With V trimmed by 6 bases and J by 5 bases, 6 bases remained unmatched. Germline V CDR1 and CDR2: SGHTS, YDEGEE. This CDR3 is 13 amino acids long. CDR3 residues: CASTLRERDTQYF. CDR3 in DNA: TGTGCCAGCACGTTGCGGGAGCGAGATACGCAGTATTTT.

This chain's CDR3 is CASSDTGGYGYTF. In DNA, the CDR3 is TGTGCCAGCAGCGACACAGGGGGCTATGGCTACACCTTC. The V gene is TRBV6-5, the J gene TRBJ1-2, with 8 bases that match TRBD1. J gave up 4 bases and V 6 bases, and 4 bases lay outside the gene matches. Germline V gene sequence: CDR1 MNHEY, CDR2 SVGAGI. The CDR3 has 13 residues.

This clone was detected only once. The same CDR3 can be traced to other DNA sequences in this sample. The chain couples TRBV5-1 to TRBJ2-3; D unclear. Trimming took off 0 bases at V and 6 bases at J, with 8 bases between the two ends. The CDR3 has 13 amino acids. Germline CDR1 is SGHRS and CDR2 is YFSETQ. CDR3 loop: CASSLDRVDTQYF. The CDR3 nucleotides are TGCGCCAGCAGCTTGGATCGCGTGGATACGCAGTATTTT.

This chain links TRBV29-1 with TRBJ2-1, with 11 positions matching TRBD1. V was pared by 7 bases and J by 5 bases, with 13 bases of the junction left unmatched. The CDR3 sequence is 16 residues long. Germline loops: CDR1 SQVTM, CDR2 ANQGSEA. CDR3 in DNA: TGCAGCGCGACACGGACAGGGGGCGGCCCTGACAATGAGCAGTTCTTC. It codes for CSATRTGGGPDNEQFF.

The V call is TRBV11-2, the J call TRBJ2-7; D possibly corresponds to TRBD2 (5 bases). V was clipped by 4 bases and J by 6 bases, with 16 bases between them. Germline lookup yields CDR1 SGHAT and CDR2 FQNNGV. CDR3 length equals 14 residues. CDR3 nucleotide sequence: TGTGCCAGCAGCTCCCCCTCGGAGGCGGGCGAGCAGTACTTC. Translated: CASSSPSEAGEQYF.

This clone was detected only once. The rearrangement links TRBV29-1 to TRBJ2-1; D not certain. Per the germline V gene, CDR1 is SQVTM and CDR2 is ANQGSEA. The V end was cut by 0 bases, the J end by 10 bases, with 4 bases between. The CDR3 has 10 amino acids. CDR3 sequence: CSVEDLEQFF. CDR3 nucleotides: TGCAGCGTTGAAGATCTCGAGCAGTTCTTC.

The rearrangement links TRBV4-1 to TRBJ2-5; possible D gene TRBD1, 5 bases. CDR1 MGHRA and CDR2 YSYEKL come from the germline V gene. V gave up 2 bases and J gave up 8 bases, with 21 bases separating them. CDR3 size: 16 residues. The CDR3 nucleotides read TGCGCCAGCAGCCAAAACGTTGGGGCGGCTTGGGGAACCCAGTACTTC. This codes for CASSQNVGAAWGTQYF.

The count of this clone is one. The CDR3 DNA follows: TGTGCCAGTAGTGGGATGGGTTCCTTCTACGAGCAGTACTTC. Amino acid sequence: CASSGMGSFYEQYF. This chain links TRBV19 with TRBJ2-5, with no clear D. The DNA end is a closer match to TRBJ2-7, so the J assignment may be wrong. CDR1 is LNHDA and CDR2 is SQIVND in the germline V gene (reference sequence). CDR3 length: 14 residues.

The chain has TRBV19 and TRBJ2-1; TRBD2 is a possible D gene (5 bases). Looked up from germline, CDR1 is LNHDA and CDR2 is SQIVND (reference sequence). The CDR3 runs to 16 residues. The V gene lost 0 bases and the J gene lost 6 bases, with 15 bases spanning the gap. The CDR3, as DNA: TGTGCCAGTAGTATAGAGGGGAGTCCCATCTCCAATGAGCAGTTCTTC. The encoded protein is CASSIEGSPISNEQFF.

The CDR3 nucleotides read TGTGCCAGCAGCAACCACGTACGGAACACTGAAGCTTTCTTT. It is translated as CASSNHVRNTEAFF. The chain joins TRBV7-3 to TRBJ1-1; D gene uncertain. Trimming pared 5 bases from V and 1 base from J, leaving 11 bases between. Germline values: CDR1 SGHTA, CDR2 FQGTGA. The CDR3 runs to 14 residues.

This sequence joins TRBV2 and TRBJ2-7; TRBD2 is a possible D gene (5 bases). Germline-derived CDR1 and CDR2 are SNHLY and FYNNEI. Deletions cut 5 bases from V and 4 bases from J, with 9 bases between. CDR3 length: 12 amino acids. CDR3 amino acids: CASSLLGYEQYF. CDR3 DNA: TGTGCCAGCAGTCTACTAGGATACGAGCAGTACTTC.

V usage is TRBV6-1 and J usage is TRBJ2-7; D might be TRBD1 (6 bases). Trimming stripped 1 base from V and 0 bases from J, with 19 bases between. CDR1 is MNHNS and CDR2 is SASEGT in the germline V gene. This CDR3 has 18 residues. CDR3 bases: TGTGCCAGCAGTGAAGTTATCCTCGGACAGTTAAGCTCCTACGAGCAGTACTTC. Translation: CASSEVILGQLSSYEQYF.

V is TRBV5-1 and J is TRBJ1-1; TRBD1 might be the D (5 bases). V was clipped by 3 bases and J by 8 bases, with 29 bases between them. Germline V lookup: CDR1 SGHRS, CDR2 YFSETQ. The CDR3 length is 18 residues. The CDR3 DNA reads TGCGCCAGCAGCTCCAGGTTGGCGACAGACGCCTTCTTCTCCGAAGCTTTCTTT. Its translation: CASSSRLATDAFFSEAFF.

This sequence joins TRBV6-1 and TRBJ1-5, with unresolved D. This CDR3 spans 12 amino acids. Germline lookup yields CDR1 MNHNS and CDR2 SASEGT. The V end was cut by 8 bases, the J end by 3 bases, with 8 bases between. This chain's CDR3 is CASSDLNQPQHF. The CDR3 coding sequence is TGTGCCAGCTCTGACCTCAATCAGCCCCAGCATTTT.

The count of this clone is one. The J gene is TRBJ2-3, the V gene TRBV23-1; D is ambiguous. TRBV23-1 is an open reading frame, and its role is uncertain. The V and J ends lost 6 bases and 3 bases respectively, with 10 bases between them. The CDR3 contains 13 residues. Here the CDR3 reads CASSALRTDTQYF. The CDR3, as DNA: TGCGCCAGCAGCGCCTTGAGAACAGATACGCAGTATTTT.

CDR3 sequence reads: CASSFSGTSGFDEQFF. CDR3 nucleotides: TGTGCCAGCAGCTTCTCCGGGACTAGCGGTTTTGATGAGCAGTTCTTC. This sequence joins TRBV7-3 and TRBJ2-1, with 11 bases that match TRBD2. After removal of 3 bases from V and 8 bases from J, the junction contained 9 bases not matched to a gene. The CDR3 length is 16 residues. The germline CDR1 and CDR2 sequences are SGHTA and FQGTGA. Filled out from reference TRBV7-3 and TRBJ2-1, the complete variable domain reads GAGVSQTPSNKVTEKGKYVELRCDPISGHTALYWYRQSLGQGPEFLIYFQGTGAADDSGLPNDRFFAVRPEGSVSTLKIQRTERGDSAVYLCASSFSGTSGFDEQFFGPGTRLTVL.

The chain links TRBV7-3 to TRBJ2-2; no firm D call. Deletions cut 2 bases from V and 7 bases from J, with 11 bases between. The V gene's germline CDR1 is SGHTA and CDR2 FQGTGA. This CDR3 has 14 amino acids. In nucleotides, the CDR3 is TGTGCCAGCAGCTTATCCCCGACCATCGGGGAGCTGTTTTTT. Its protein is CASSLSPTIGELFF.

The chain uses TRBV6-1 and TRBJ2-5; no firm D call. The CDR3 totals 13 residues. Germline V lookup: CDR1 MNHNS, CDR2 SASEGT. The V and J ends lost 7 bases and 4 bases respectively, with 13 bases between them. DNA for the CDR3: TGTGCCAGCACCCAACCTCTCCGAGAGACCCAGTACTTC. It yields the protein CASTQPLRETQYF.

This sequence joins TRBV7-9 and TRBJ1-4, with no clear D. Germline V CDR1 and CDR2: SEHNR, FQNEAQ (reference sequence). V was trimmed by 5 bases and J by 3 bases, leaving 13 bases between them. The CDR3 covers 15 residues. The CDR3 DNA reads TGTGCCAGCAGCCCTTTGCGTGATCCTAATGAAAAACTGTTTTTT. It encodes CASSPLRDPNEKLFF.

This chain uses TRBV6-5 with TRBJ2-7; possible D gene TRBD2, 5 bases. Trimming left V 0 bases short and J 5 bases short, with 14 bases between. This CDR3 region has 15 residues. CDR1 and CDR2 (germline): MNHEY, SVGAGI. CDR3 in DNA: TGTGCCAGCAGTTACTCTAATTCTAGCCCCCACGAGCAGTACTTC. This sequence encodes CASSYSNSSPHEQYF.

This clone was recorded only once. The J gene is TRBJ2-7, the V gene TRBV6-1; 10 bases align to TRBD2. The CDR3 is made up of 15 amino acids. The V gene end was trimmed by 0 bases and the J gene end by 2 bases; junction bases not matched to a gene: 1. Germline lookup yields CDR1 MNHNS and CDR2 SASEGT. The CDR3, as DNA: TGTGCCAGCAGTGAAGCTACTAGCGGGGCCTACGAGCAGTACTTC. As protein: CASSEATSGAYEQYF.

The chain carries TRBV27 and TRBJ1-4, with TRBD1 matching 7 bases. V lost 6 bases and J lost 4; bases outside the gene matches: 23. The CDR3 length is 20 residues. Germline assignment: CDR1 MNHEY and CDR2 SMNVEV (reference sequence). The CDR3 DNA reads as TGTGCCAGCAGGAAACGGAACTCTCGGGACAGACTTGTTGGTAATGAAAAACTGTTTTTT. Translating it yields CASRKRNSRDRLVGNEKLFF. The full variable domain, rest sourced from reference TRBV27 and TRBJ1-4, is EAQVTQNPRYLITVTGKKLTVTCSQNMNHEYMSWYRQDPGLGLRQIYYSMNVEVTDKGDVPEGYKVSRKEKRNFPLILESPSPNQTSLYFCASRKRNSRDRLVGNEKLFFGSGTQLSVL.

This sequence joins TRBV6-5 and TRBJ2-6; D is ambiguous. V gave up 7 bases and J gave up 0 bases, with 10 bases separating them. The germline CDR1 and CDR2 sequences are MNHEY and SVGAGI. The CDR3 contains 15 residues. The CDR3 coding sequence is TGTGCCAGCACCCCCGGGTACTCTGGGGCCAACGTCCTGACTTTC. Translation gives CASTPGYSGANVLTF.